A single sample gave rise to the 31 T cell receptor beta chains below, sequenced in a study of a mutant IDH1 vaccine in newly diagnosed glioma. Time point here: baseline, week 1 (first vaccination visit). Treatment in this sample: pre-vaccination baseline after standard-of-care therapy. Libraries were prepared by immunoSEQ multiplex PCR; TCRdb keeps only in-frame clonotypes and omits some of them. This table holds some 38,000 clones, roughly 92% found once. This sample comprised PBMCs, obtained from a glioma patient treated with radiotherapy, temozolomide or both. The receptors shown here come from a man aged 18 to 29 with glioma.

V usage is TRBV7-2 and J usage is TRBJ1-2, with D possibly matching TRBD1 (6 bases). Looked up from germline, CDR1 is SGHTA and CDR2 is FQGNSA. Trimming removed 7 bases at V and 3 bases at J, with 18 bases between. The CDR3 contains 15 residues. The DNA for the CDR3 is TGTGCCAGCACCCCCTCGGGGGGGCCCTACTATGGCTACACCTTC. It translates to CASTPSGGPYYGYTF. The complete variable domain, with remaining parts taken from reference TRBV7-2 and TRBJ1-2, reads GAGVSQSPSNKVTEKGKDVELRCDPISGHTALYWYRQSLGQGLEFLIYFQGNSAPDKSGLPSDRFSAERTGGSVSTLTIQRTQQEDSAVYLCASTPSGGPYYGYTFGSGTRLTVV.

The genes are TRBV19 and TRBJ2-1; D is uncertain. Trimming removed 5 bases at V and 0 bases at J, with 8 bases between. The germline V gene encodes CDR1 LNHDA and CDR2 SQIVND (reference sequence). This CDR3 has 14 amino acids. CDR3 loop: CASSLGRSYNEQFF. CDR3 sequence (DNA): TGTGCCAGTAGTCTGGGCCGCTCCTACAATGAGCAGTTCTTC.

V and J are TRBV9 and TRBJ2-5, with 10 bases lining up with TRBD2. The trim removed 3 bases at V and 5 bases at J, leaving 7 bases unmatched. The CDR3 is made up of 15 amino acids. Looked up from germline, CDR1 is SGDLS and CDR2 is YYNGEE. CDR3 loop: CASSAGLADWETQYF. CDR3 coding DNA: TGTGCCAGCAGCGCAGGACTAGCGGACTGGGAGACCCAGTACTTC. The variable domain in full, completed from reference TRBV9 and TRBJ2-5, reads DSGVTQTPKHLITATGQRVTLRCSPRSGDLSVYWYQQSLDQGLQFLIQYYNGEERAKGNILERFSAQQFPDLHSELNLSSLELGDSALYFCASSAGLADWETQYFGPGTRLLVL.

The chain is built from TRBV6-6 and TRBJ2-7; 8 bases are a match to TRBD1. CDR1 and CDR2 from the germline V gene are MNHNY and SVGAGI (reference sequence). The V segment lost 6 bases and the J segment 5 bases; nucleotides outside the gene matches: 6. This CDR3 contains 13 residues. The DNA of the CDR3 is TGTGCCAGCAGGGACAGGGTAGGGGACGAGCAGTACTTC. This gives the protein CASRDRVGDEQYF.

The CDR3 DNA is TGCGCCAGCAGCCAAGTTTTGTCAGCTGAAAAACTGTTTTTT. Amino acid sequence: CASSQVLSAEKLFF. This chain connects TRBV4-1 to TRBJ1-4; D is uncertain. V lost 1 base to trimming and J lost 7 bases, with 10 bases between them. CDR3 size: 14 residues. Germline V gene data show CDR1 as MGHRA and CDR2 as YSYEKL.

The chain has TRBV18 and TRBJ2-2; 8 bases align to TRBD1. Trimming at V came to 6 bases and at J to 3 bases, leaving 9 bases not matched to a gene. Germline assignment: CDR1 KGHSH and CDR2 LQKENI. The CDR3 is 16 residues long. CDR3 in amino acids: CASSRLLTGDTGELFF. In DNA, the CDR3 is TGTGCCAGCTCCCGATTACTGACAGGGGACACCGGGGAGCTGTTTTTT.

The rearrangement links TRBV5-4 to TRBJ1-5; D is uncertain. Germline values: CDR1 SGHNT, CDR2 YYREEE (reference sequence). The CDR3 sequence is 12 residues long. V lost 1 base to trimming and J lost 5 bases, with 4 bases between them. The CDR3: CASSLPDQPQHF. The CDR3 DNA reads TGTGCCAGCAGCTTGCCTGATCAGCCCCAGCATTTT.

This chain links TRBV25-1 with TRBJ2-2, with D uncertain. CDR1 and CDR2 from the germline V gene are MGHDK and SYGVNS. V was cut by 7 bases and J by 4 bases, with 10 bases left in between. The CDR3 loop spans 13 amino acids. CDR3 bases: TGTGCCAGCAATTCTCTCTTCACCGGGGAGCTGTTTTTT. Translated: CASNSLFTGELFF.

DNA of the CDR3: TGTGCCAGCACCGTCGGGGACCGCAGCAATCAGCCCCAGCATTTT. Its translation is CASTVGDRSNQPQHF. The chain combines TRBV5-6 with TRBJ1-5, with TRBD1 as a possible D gene (5 bases). V gave up 6 bases and J gave up 1 base, with 14 bases separating them. The germline V gene encodes CDR1 SGHDT and CDR2 YYEEEE. The CDR3 runs 15 residues.

The chain joins TRBV30 to TRBJ2-2, with D perhaps TRBD2 (5 bases). V was pared by 3 bases and J by 4 bases, with 12 bases between. CDR1 and CDR2 from the germline V gene are GTSNPN and SVGIG (reference sequence). The length of the CDR3 is 14 residues. The CDR3 nucleotides read TGTGCCTGGAGACGGGAAGTCGGCACCGGGGAGCTGTTTTTT. Its protein is CAWRREVGTGELFF.

This clone was detected only a few times. The chain joins TRBV29-1 to TRBJ1-1; 7 bases agree with TRBD1. CDR3 length: 13 amino acids. V dropped 4 bases and J dropped 2; count of bases not matched to a gene: 4. Germline-derived CDR1 and CDR2 are SQVTM and ANQGSEA. The CDR3 sequence: CSVVGQPNTEAFF. The CDR3 DNA reads as TGCAGCGTTGTGGGACAGCCTAACACTGAAGCTTTCTTT.

V gene TRBV7-2 combines with J gene TRBJ2-2; D not certain. The V gene lost 4 bases and the J gene lost 4 bases, with 1 base spanning the gap. This CDR3 spans 11 amino acids. The V gene's germline CDR1 is SGHTA and CDR2 FQGNSA. CDR3 in amino acids: CASSSTGELFF. The CDR3, as DNA: TGTGCCAGCAGCTCCACCGGGGAGCTGTTTTTT.

The rearrangement joins TRBV5-5 to TRBJ2-3; possibly TRBD1 for D (5 bases). The CDR3 spans 15 residues. Germline CDR1 SGHKS, CDR2 YYEKEE (reference sequence). With 5 bases removed from V and 0 bases from J, the gap between germline ends came to 13 bases. Written as DNA, the CDR3 is TGTGCCAGCAGTTCAGGGATTCCTAGCACAGATACGCAGTATTTT. Translated, it gives CASSSGIPSTDTQYF.

This chain links TRBV4-3 with TRBJ2-1; no firm D call. V was trimmed by 0 bases and J by 12 bases, leaving 12 bases between them. CDR1 is LGHNA, CDR2 YSLEER, per germline. The CDR3 totals 13 residues. The CDR3 nucleotides read TGCGCCAGCAGCCAAGAGCCCCTGTCAGGGCAGTTCTTC. Residues: CASSQEPLSGQFF.

Only one count was recorded for this clone. V usage is TRBV6-6 and J usage is TRBJ1-5, with D unresolved. This CDR3 region has 16 residues. CDR1 is MNHNY and CDR2 is SVGAGI in the germline V gene (reference sequence). Trimming stripped 0 bases from V and 0 bases from J, with 9 bases between. The CDR3 spells CASSYSIVYSNQPQHF. The CDR3 DNA follows: TGTGCCAGCAGTTACTCGATCGTTTATAGCAATCAGCCCCAGCATTTT.

The gene calls are TRBV2 and TRBJ2-7; TRBD2 matches 11 bases. Germline-derived CDR1 and CDR2 are SNHLY and FYNNEI. With V trimmed by 6 bases and J by 3 bases, 4 bases remained unmatched. The CDR3 contains 14 residues. The CDR3 bases are TGTGCCAGCAGGGCGACTAGCGGGATCTACGAGCAGTACTTC. Protein product: CASRATSGIYEQYF. Filled out from reference TRBV2 and TRBJ2-7, the complete variable domain reads EPEVTQTPSHQVTQMGQEVILRCVPISNHLYFYWYRQILGQKVEFLVSFYNNEISEKSEIFDDQFSVERPDGSNFTLKIRSTKLEDSAMYFCASRATSGIYEQYFGPGTRLTVT.

The CDR3 reads CSVEDSTDTQYF. The CDR3, as DNA: TGCAGCGTTGAAGATAGCACAGATACGCAGTATTTT. The V gene is TRBV29-1, the J gene TRBJ2-3; D remains ambiguous. This CDR3 region has 12 residues. V shed 0 bases and J shed 0 bases, with 1 base lying between them. Germline CDR1 reads SQVTM; CDR2 reads ANQGSEA.

V is TRBV19 and J is TRBJ1-1, with D possibly TRBD1 on 5 matching bases. This CDR3 is built from 12 residues. Trimming removed 7 bases at V and 4 bases at J, with 10 bases between. The germline V gene has CDR1 LNHDA and CDR2 SQIVND (reference sequence). Here the CDR3 reads CASTQGVTEAFF. DNA of the CDR3: TGTGCCAGTACTCAAGGGGTCACTGAAGCTTTCTTT.

The chain couples TRBV6-5 to TRBJ2-4; maybe TRBD2 (5 bases). The CDR3 contains 15 residues. V shed 0 bases and J shed 3 bases, with 9 bases lying between them. Looked up from germline, CDR1 is MNHEY and CDR2 is SVGAGI. The chain's CDR3 is CASSYSPSLKNIQYF. The CDR3 region has the DNA TGTGCCAGCAGTTACTCCCCTAGCCTCAAAAACATTCAGTACTTC.

The rearrangement uses TRBV7-2 and TRBJ2-3, with 8 bases that match TRBD2. CDR1 SGHTA and CDR2 FQGNSA come from the germline V gene. V lost 5 bases and J lost 8; bases outside the gene matches: 9. This CDR3 region has 14 residues. In nucleotides, the CDR3 is TGTGCCAGCAGCCTGACTAGCGCGCGTGCTACGCAGTATTTT. This encodes CASSLTSARATQYF.

J is TRBJ1-1 and V is TRBV28; tentative D call: TRBD1 (5 bases). The CDR3 is made up of 13 amino acids. Germline V gene sequence: CDR1 MDHEN, CDR2 SYDVKM. The ends were cut back, 6 bases at V and 4 bases at J, with 12 bases in the middle. The chain's CDR3 is CASRAGMGTEAFF. The CDR3 nucleotides read TGTGCCAGCAGGGCAGGGATGGGCACTGAAGCTTTCTTT. Full variable domain (outside the CDR3, taken from reference TRBV28 and TRBJ1-1): DVKVTQSSRYLVKRTGEKVFLECVQDMDHENMFWYRQDPGLGLRLIYFSYDVKMKEKGDIPEGYSVSREKKERFSLILESASTNQTSMYLCASRAGMGTEAFFGQGTRLTVV.

This clone was seen once. This sequence joins TRBV30 and TRBJ2-3; no clear D gene. V lost 2 bases, J lost 5 bases, and 14 bases lay in between. Germline values: CDR1 GTSNPN, CDR2 SVGIG (reference sequence). The CDR3 is 14 amino acids. The CDR3 is CAWSLAGWGDTQYF. The CDR3 DNA sequence: TGTGCCTGGAGTTTGGCCGGGTGGGGAGATACGCAGTATTTT.

Remarks on this clone: A junction end diverges from the germline sequence, so it may reflect a read error. The J gene is TRBJ2-7, the V gene TRBV5-4; D gene ambiguous. Looked up from germline, CDR1 is SGHNT and CDR2 is YYREEE (reference sequence). The CDR3 covers 12 residues. CDR3 sequence reads: CASSLASDEQYF. The CDR3 DNA sequence: TGTGCCAGCAGCTTGGCCTCCGACGAGCAGTACTTC.

This sequence joins TRBV4-1 and TRBJ2-2; D unresolved. The CDR3 contains 13 residues. V was clipped by 6 bases and J by 4 bases, with 9 bases between them. Germline V CDR1 and CDR2: MGHRA, YSYEKL. The CDR3 sequence: CASSYDLTGELFF. The CDR3 DNA follows: TGCGCCAGCAGTTACGACCTCACCGGGGAGCTGTTTTTT.

The chain employs TRBV27 and TRBJ2-5; TRBD1 matches at 10 bases. The germline V gene encodes CDR1 MNHEY and CDR2 SMNVEV (reference sequence). The CDR3 consists of 16 residues. With 4 bases clipped from V and 4 bases from J, the junction kept 9 bases outside the gene matches. The CDR3 DNA reads as TGTGCCAGCAGTTACCTGGACAGGGGGATTTTAGAGACCCAGTACTTC. This translates into CASSYLDRGILETQYF.

V gene TRBV25-1 combines with J gene TRBJ1-2, with D perhaps TRBD1 (5 bases). Germline V gene lookup returns CDR1 MGHDK and CDR2 SYGVNS. The V gene lost 6 bases and the J gene lost 5 bases, with 10 bases spanning the gap. CDR3 size: 12 residues. The CDR3 nucleotides are TGTGCCAGCAGGGACACGGGATATGGCTACACCTTC. Translating gives CASRDTGYGYTF.

The V call is TRBV5-6, the J call TRBJ2-5; D may match TRBD1 or TRBD2 (6 bases each). CDR1 and CDR2 (germline): SGHDT, YYEEEE. The CDR3 contains 14 residues. V lost 6 bases to trimming and J lost 5 bases, with 17 bases between them. The CDR3 DNA reads TGTGCCAGCAACGGGGGCCTTCCCGGGGAGACCCAGTACTTC. Its protein is CASNGGLPGETQYF.

J is TRBJ1-2 and V is TRBV6-6; possibly TRBD1 for D (5 bases). Germline-derived CDR1 and CDR2 are MNHNY and SVGAGI (reference sequence). Trimming shortened V by 7 bases and J by 6 bases, and 6 bases separated the two germline ends. This CDR3 contains 10 residues. The CDR3 DNA follows: TGTGCCAGCAAAGGGGATGGCTACACCTTC. This codes for CASKGDGYTF.

V usage is TRBV5-4 and J usage is TRBJ2-5, with 7 bases that match TRBD2. The germline gives CDR1 SGHNT, CDR2 YYREEE (reference sequence). V shed 3 bases, J shed 2 bases, and the junction held 4 bases outside the gene matches. The CDR3 covers 14 residues. The CDR3 reads CASSSGLVQETQYF. The DNA for the CDR3 is TGTGCCAGCAGCTCCGGACTAGTACAAGAGACCCAGTACTTC. Supplemented by reference TRBV5-4 and TRBJ2-5, the full variable domain reads ETGVTQSPTHLIKTRGQQVTLRCSSQSGHNTVSWYQQALGQGPQFIFQYYREEENGRGNFPPRFSGLQFPNYSSELNVNALELDDSALYLCASSSGLVQETQYFGPGTRLLVL.

The rearrangement joins TRBV28 to TRBJ1-2, with D perhaps matching TRBD1 (6 bases). The germline V gene encodes CDR1 MDHEN and CDR2 SYDVKM. Trimming pared 6 bases from V and 8 bases from J, leaving 16 bases between. The CDR3 consists of 13 residues. The DNA of the CDR3 is TGTGCCAGCAGCCCTGGGGGCAGGGACGGCTACACCTTC. It is translated as CASSPGGRDGYTF.

The CDR3 loop is CASIPGANTEAFF. For the CDR3, the DNA is TGTGCCAGCATCCCCGGGGCGAACACTGAAGCTTTCTTT. The chain has TRBV2 and TRBJ1-1; a possible D gene is TRBD1 (5 bases). The CDR3 spans 13 residues. In germline, CDR1 is SNHLY, CDR2 FYNNEI. Between the trimmed V and J ends, which lost 7 bases and 1 base, there was a span of 10 bases.